One and the same sample provided the 3 T cell receptor beta chains below, sequenced in a study of T-cell reconstitution after alpha-beta-depleted transplantation in children listed by TCRdb under 2016. Interpreted using the paper, the treatment or condition label stands for: allogeneic hematopoietic cell transplantation with graft depleted of TCRalphabeta T cells and CD19 B cells. Libraries came from PCR. Sequencing relied on an Illumina HiSeq 2500. TCR library preparation used molecular barcoding, with unique molecular identifiers applied to normalize quantification of the TCRbeta repertoire. TCRdb trimmed public reads at Q25 via fastp, called clones via MiXCR and kept in-frame beta chains. All rows with the same CDR3 protein become a single entry with the most common DNA and genes. For this sample there are a few hundred thousand distinct CDR3 sequences; 16% appear just once. The biggest ten clones account for approximately 29% of the sample.

The sample was PBMCs, mostly from graft donor cells, taken 360 days after TCRalphabeta/CD19-depleted stem cell transplant. The receptors were gathered from a boy under two years old who had a stem cell transplant for Wiskott-Aldrich syndrome, so the T cells may come from the graft donor.

For the CDR3, the DNA is TGTGCCACCAGCGAGTACAGGGAGTTAAAGGACACTGAAGCTTTCTTT. It specifies CATSEYRELKDTEAFF. V is TRBV15 and J is TRBJ1-1; tentatively, D is TRBD1 (6 bases). This CDR3 spans 16 amino acids. Germline CDR1 LNHNV, CDR2 YYDKDF (reference sequence). Trimming shortened V by 5 bases and J by 3 bases, and 19 bases separated the two germline ends.

This clonotype showed up just a few times. The V call is TRBV5-1, the J call TRBJ2-2; no definite D call. This CDR3 spans 12 amino acids. V lost 5 bases to trimming and J lost 4 bases, with 6 bases between them. The germline CDR1 and CDR2 sequences are SGHRS and YFSETQ. The CDR3 reads CASRVRTGELFF. CDR3 nucleotides: TGCGCCAGCAGGGTTCGCACCGGGGAGCTGTTTTTT.

This clonotype was picked up a small number of times. The chain is built from TRBV6-6 and TRBJ2-7; TRBD1 might be the D (5 bases). V gave up 6 bases and J gave up 6 bases, with 12 bases separating them. From germline, CDR1 is MNHNY and CDR2 SVGAGI (reference sequence). The CDR3 has 12 residues. The CDR3 loop reads CASRLPRGEQYF. The CDR3 DNA follows: TGTGCCAGCAGGCTACCAAGGGGCGAGCAGTACTTC.